This entry concerns a single TCR beta chain. All donors were Caucasian adults living in Nashville, Tennessee. The data are from a study of shared clonotypes between healthy human individuals. Germline CDR1 and CDR2: SGHVS and FQNEAQ. The CDR3 loop spans 16 amino acids. V trimming: 7 bases; J trimming: 13 bases; junction bases outside the gene matches: 22. Generated by immunoSEQ multiplex PCR, the TCRdb table keeps only in-frame clones and is missing some. Here the sample spans about 1.5 million clones, 95% to 99% being singletons. The sample taken for sequencing was naive CD4+ T cells sorted from blood. Subset of the sample: CD45RA+ positively selected. The receptor's source is a man aged 30 to 39 in good health. The rearrangement joins TRBV7-8 to TRBJ2-5, with 9 bases aligning to TRBD1. The CDR3 sequence: CASNSRRQGEGYGSYF. As DNA, the CDR3 is TGTGCCAGCAACAGCAGACGACAGGGGGAGGGTTACGGCTCGTACTTC.